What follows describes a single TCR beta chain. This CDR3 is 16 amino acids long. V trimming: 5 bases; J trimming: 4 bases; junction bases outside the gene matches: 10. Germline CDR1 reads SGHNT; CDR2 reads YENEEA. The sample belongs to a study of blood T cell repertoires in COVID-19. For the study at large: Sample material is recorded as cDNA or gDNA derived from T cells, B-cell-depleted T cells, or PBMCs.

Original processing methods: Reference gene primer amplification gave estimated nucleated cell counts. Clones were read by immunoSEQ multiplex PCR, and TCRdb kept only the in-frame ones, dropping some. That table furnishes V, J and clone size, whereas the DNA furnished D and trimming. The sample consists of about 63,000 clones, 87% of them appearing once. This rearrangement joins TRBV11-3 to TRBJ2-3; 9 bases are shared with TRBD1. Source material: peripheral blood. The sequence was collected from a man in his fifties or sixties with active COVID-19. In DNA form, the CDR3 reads TGTGCCAGCAGCCCGGTGGACAGGGGAATGTCAGATACGCAGTATTTT. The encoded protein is CASSPVDRGMSDTQYF.